These 17 T cell receptor beta chains originate from one sample sequenced in a study of shared clonotypes between healthy human individuals. Libraries were prepared by immunoSEQ multiplex PCR; TCRdb keeps only in-frame clonotypes and omits some of them. Among millions of clones listed, approximately 95% were seen once. Only CD45RO-negative cells positively selected for CCR7 counted as naive CD8 cells, so terminally differentiated effector memory CD45RA+ cells were excluded. The sample was naive CD8+ T cells sorted from blood. The source is a man between 18 and 29 years old in good health.

The chain uses TRBV4-1 and TRBJ1-4; 10 nucleotides line up with TRBD1. The trim removed 2 bases at V and 7 bases at J, leaving 4 bases unmatched. The CDR3 has 15 amino acids. Germline CDR1 and CDR2: MGHRA and YSYEKL. CDR3 in amino acids: CASSQTRDRGEKLFF. DNA for the CDR3: TGCGCCAGCAGCCAAACCCGGGACAGGGGTGAAAAACTGTTTTTT.

CDR3 region: CASSYGDLGETQYF. The CDR3 nucleotides read TGTGCCAGCAGTTACGGGGATCTTGGGGAGACCCAGTACTTC. The V and J genes are TRBV6-5 and TRBJ2-5; no definite D call. From germline, CDR1 is MNHEY and CDR2 SVGAGI. The CDR3 extends over 14 amino acids. Trimming took 2 bases from V and 5 from J, leaving 12 bases between them.

The chain carries TRBV18 and TRBJ1-6; TRBD1 might be the D (6 bases). V lost 0 bases, J lost 5 bases, and 11 bases lay in between. The CDR3 sequence is 16 residues long. CDR1 is KGHSH, CDR2 LQKENI, per germline. The CDR3 spells CASSPPGTLNNSPLHF. The CDR3 coding sequence is TGTGCCAGCTCACCACCGGGGACACTTAATAATTCACCCCTCCACTTT. Using reference TRBV18 and TRBJ1-6 for the parts outside the CDR3, the full variable domain is NAGVMQNPRHLVRRRGQEARLRCSPMKGHSHVYWYRQLPEEGLKFMVYLQKENIIDESGMPKERFSAEFPKEGPSILRIQQVVRGDSAAYFCASSPPGTLNNSPLHFGNGTRLTVT.

The gene calls are TRBV10-3 and TRBJ1-3; D is unclear. The CDR3 totals 15 residues. Germline CDR1 reads ENHRY; CDR2 reads SYGVKD. V was cut by 5 bases and J by 6 bases, with 17 bases left in between. For the CDR3, the DNA is TGTGCCATCAGTTCAGAAAGACCAGGAGAAAACACCATATATTTT. It is translated as CAISSERPGENTIYF.

About this clone itself: Distinct nucleotide sequences in the sample also encode this CDR3. The chain recombines TRBV5-1 with TRBJ1-1, with D tentatively TRBD1 (5 bases). Trimming took 4 bases from V and 3 from J, leaving 10 bases between them. The V gene's germline CDR1 is SGHRS and CDR2 YFSETQ. The CDR3 is made up of 13 amino acids. This chain's CDR3 is CASSLGEDTEAFF. CDR3 nucleotides: TGCGCCAGCAGCCTAGGGGAGGACACTGAAGCTTTCTTT.

V and J are TRBV6-5 and TRBJ2-3; tentative D call: TRBD2 (7 bases). Germline V gives CDR1 MNHEY, CDR2 SVGAGI. V was trimmed by 5 bases and J by 7 bases, leaving 13 bases between them. This CDR3 spans 13 amino acids. CDR3 protein: CASSLKGGNTQYF. In DNA, the CDR3 is TGTGCCAGCAGTCTTAAGGGGGGGAATACGCAGTATTTT.

The V and J genes are TRBV7-9 and TRBJ1-1; possible D gene TRBD1, 5 bases. This CDR3 has 15 residues. V lost 1 base to trimming and J lost 7 bases, with 16 bases between them. Per the germline V gene, CDR1 is SEHNR and CDR2 is FQNEAQ (reference sequence). CDR3 loop: CASSLVFGPGGEAFF. The CDR3 bases are TGTGCCAGCAGCTTAGTCTTTGGCCCGGGGGGTGAAGCTTTCTTT.

Details on this clone: Other nucleotide sequences from this sample produce the same CDR3. The chain carries TRBV4-3 and TRBJ2-1; 10 nucleotides line up with TRBD2. This CDR3 contains 15 residues. V was pared by 1 base and J by 7 bases, with 4 bases of the junction left unmatched. Per the germline V gene, CDR1 is LGHNA and CDR2 is YSLEER. The CDR3 sequence is CASSQGTSGRNEQFF. In DNA, the CDR3 is TGCGCCAGCAGCCAAGGGACTAGCGGCCGGAATGAGCAGTTCTTC.

This clone was seen only a few times. The rearrangement links TRBV6-1 to TRBJ2-3; D is ambiguous. Germline V gene sequence: CDR1 MNHNS, CDR2 SASEGT. Trimming took off 2 bases at V and 4 bases at J, with 7 bases between the two ends. This CDR3 has 13 residues. The CDR3 here is CASSESLADTQYF. DNA for the CDR3: TGTGCCAGCAGTGAATCCCTAGCAGATACGCAGTATTTT.

This clone has just one count. The identical CDR3 is also encoded by other nucleotide sequences in the sample. V and J are TRBV5-1 and TRBJ1-1, with 8 bases identical to TRBD1. V lost 3 bases, J lost 4 bases, and 2 bases stayed unmatched. The CDR3 contains 13 residues. Germline CDR1 is SGHRS and CDR2 is YFSETQ. CDR3 DNA: TGCGCCAGCAGCTATGGACAGGGCACTGAAGCTTTCTTT. Translated: CASSYGQGTEAFF.

The chain carries TRBV11-2 and TRBJ2-1, with TRBD1 identical over 7 bases. Germline-derived CDR1 and CDR2 are SGHAT and FQNNGV. J gave up 4 bases and V 0 bases, and 6 bases lay outside the gene matches. This CDR3 region has 16 residues. In DNA form, the CDR3 reads TGTGCCAGCAGCTTAGATCCCGGGACAGTTTACAATGAGCAGTTCTTC. It specifies CASSLDPGTVYNEQFF.

The chain employs TRBV4-1 and TRBJ1-2, with D possibly being TRBD1 (5 bases). Germline CDR1 is MGHRA and CDR2 is YSYEKL. V was pared by 1 base and J by 5 bases, with 23 bases between. This CDR3 comprises 18 residues. The CDR3 DNA reads TGCGCCAGCAGCCAAGTCCCCCCTCAAGTTGAGGGGTCGTATGGCTACACCTTC. It is translated as CASSQVPPQVEGSYGYTF.

V usage is TRBV2 and J usage is TRBJ1-1, with 8 bases aligning to TRBD1. Per the germline V gene, CDR1 is SNHLY and CDR2 is FYNNEI. The CDR3 length is 14 residues. The junction had 6 bases not matched to a gene; V was cut back by 8 bases and J by 1 base. This chain's CDR3 is CASPGQDKNTEAFF. For the CDR3, the DNA is TGTGCCAGCCCGGGACAGGACAAGAACACTGAAGCTTTCTTT. Full variable domain (missing parts from reference TRBV2 and TRBJ1-1): EPEVTQTPSHQVTQMGQEVILRCVPISNHLYFYWYRQILGQKVEFLVSFYNNEISEKSEIFDDQFSVERPDGSNFTLKIRSTKLEDSAMYFCASPGQDKNTEAFFGQGTRLTVV.

This clone was seen once. The J gene is TRBJ2-2, the V gene TRBV5-4; D possibly uses TRBD1 or TRBD2 (5 bases each). CDR1 is SGHNT, CDR2 YYREEE, per germline (reference sequence). V was pared by 9 bases and J by 3 bases, with 18 bases between. This CDR3 contains 15 residues. CDR3 amino acids: CAIPGAGYDTGELFF. CDR3 nucleotide sequence: TGTGCCATCCCCGGGGCAGGGTATGACACCGGGGAGCTGTTTTTT.

The chain is built from TRBV9 and TRBJ2-7; 8 nucleotides line up with TRBD2. The V and J ends lost 4 bases and 4 bases, in that order; junction bases with no gene match: 10. The length of the CDR3 is 15 residues. Germline loops: CDR1 SGDLS, CDR2 YYNGEE. The CDR3 DNA sequence: TGTGCCAGCAGCCCTTTCAATAGCGGGGTGTACGAGCAGTACTTC. This gives the protein CASSPFNSGVYEQYF.

V and J are TRBV5-1 and TRBJ1-1; D may be TRBD1 (5 bases). The germline V gene encodes CDR1 SGHRS and CDR2 YFSETQ. The CDR3 spans 16 residues. Trimming removed 3 bases at V and 4 bases at J, with 19 bases between. In nucleotides, the CDR3 is TGCGCCAGCAGCTCTTTGGACACGACCCACGCCACTGAAGCTTTCTTT. This sequence encodes CASSSLDTTHATEAFF.

J is TRBJ1-1 and V is TRBV6-6; 7 bases line up with TRBD1. Germline trimming cut 6 bases from V and 10 bases from J; bases unmatched to any gene: 8. The CDR3 covers 12 residues. The germline V gene has CDR1 MNHNY and CDR2 SVGAGI (reference sequence). The DNA for the CDR3 is TGTGCCAGCAGCTCCCAGGGGGGGGGAGCTTTCTTT. Protein: CASSSQGGGAFF.